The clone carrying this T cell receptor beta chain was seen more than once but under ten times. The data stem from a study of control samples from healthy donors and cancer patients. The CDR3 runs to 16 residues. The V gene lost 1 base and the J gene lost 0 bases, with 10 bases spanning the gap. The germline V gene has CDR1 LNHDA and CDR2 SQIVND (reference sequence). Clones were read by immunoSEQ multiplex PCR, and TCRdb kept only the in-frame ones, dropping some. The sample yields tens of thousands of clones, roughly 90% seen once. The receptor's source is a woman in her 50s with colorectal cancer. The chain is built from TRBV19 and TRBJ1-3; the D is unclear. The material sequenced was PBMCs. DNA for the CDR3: TGTGCCAGTAGTATAGGCCTCCTGAGCTCTGGAAACACCATATATTTT. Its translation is CASSIGLLSSGNTIYF.